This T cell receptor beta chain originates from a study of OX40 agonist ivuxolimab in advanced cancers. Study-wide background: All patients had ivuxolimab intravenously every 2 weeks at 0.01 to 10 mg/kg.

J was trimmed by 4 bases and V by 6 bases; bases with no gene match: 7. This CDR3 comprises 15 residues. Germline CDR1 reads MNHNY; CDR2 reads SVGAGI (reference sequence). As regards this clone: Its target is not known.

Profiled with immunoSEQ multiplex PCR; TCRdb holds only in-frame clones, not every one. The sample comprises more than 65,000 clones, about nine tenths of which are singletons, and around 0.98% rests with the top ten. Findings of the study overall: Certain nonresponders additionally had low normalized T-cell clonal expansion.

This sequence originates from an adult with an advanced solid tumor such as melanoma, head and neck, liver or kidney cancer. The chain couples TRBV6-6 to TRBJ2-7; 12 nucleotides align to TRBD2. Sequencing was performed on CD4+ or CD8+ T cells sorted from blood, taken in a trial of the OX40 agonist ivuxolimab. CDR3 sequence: CASSLRLAGAYEQYF. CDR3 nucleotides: TGTGCCAGCAGCCTCAGACTAGCGGGGGCTTACGAGCAGTACTTC.